Shown below are 13 T cell receptor beta chains from a single sample sequenced in a study of Graves' ophthalmopathy and Graves' hyperthyroidism. RNA transcripts were the template, and TCR beta CDR3 regions were amplified from them. First-round RT-PCR relied on HTBI primers, and a second-round multiplex PCR came next. Via MiXCR, TCRdb re-called the multiplex PCR reads, giving one row per CDR3 protein. The data hold about 210,000 distinct CDR3 sequences, with 25% to 30% observed a single time. Sequenced material: peripheral blood. Receptors were obtained from a man aged 50 to 59 with Graves' ophthalmopathy.

This clonotype was seen ten or more times. The J gene is TRBJ2-5, the V gene TRBV5-4; D is uncertain. The CDR3 runs to 13 residues. Germline loops: CDR1 SGHNT, CDR2 YYREEE (reference sequence). V dropped 4 bases and J dropped 2 bases, with 9 bases sitting between them. CDR3 loop: CASSPRWQETQYF. The CDR3 DNA reads as TGTGCCAGCAGCCCCAGGTGGCAAGAGACCCAGTACTTC.

This clonotype was picked up many times. The V call is TRBV12-3 or TRBV12-4, the J call TRBJ2-5, with 10 nucleotides matching TRBD2. The junction had 13 bases not matched to a gene; V was cut back by 1 base and J by 2 bases. The CDR3 has 19 residues. DNA for the CDR3: TGTGCCAGCAGTTTAGTAGGGCTAGCGGGAGAAACAAGTCAAGAGACCCAGTACTTC. The encoded protein is CASSLVGLAGETSQETQYF.

This clonotype came up many times. This chain links TRBV28 with TRBJ2-7; weak D call: TRBD1 (6 bases). Trimming stripped 2 bases from V and 5 bases from J, with 22 bases between. From germline, CDR1 is MDHEN and CDR2 SYDVKM. The CDR3 is 17 amino acids. The CDR3 here is CASSLTLGGHVHHEQYF. The CDR3 DNA sequence: TGTGCCAGCAGTTTAACTCTAGGGGGACACGTACATCACGAGCAGTACTTC.

This clonotype was counted many times. This chain connects TRBV7-6 to TRBJ2-7, with 10 bases fitting TRBD1. V gave up 1 base and J gave up 2 bases; unmatched junction bases: 2. Germline V gives CDR1 SGHVS, CDR2 FNYEAQ. This CDR3 has 15 amino acids. The CDR3 spells CASSLEGTGAYEQYF. CDR3 in DNA: TGTGCCAGCAGCTTAGAAGGGACAGGGGCCTACGAGCAGTACTTC.

The chain joins TRBV12-3 or TRBV12-4 to TRBJ2-5; 10 nucleotides line up with TRBD2. This CDR3 contains 15 residues. The V segment lost 6 bases and the J segment 2 bases; nucleotides outside the gene matches: 6. In nucleotides, the CDR3 is TGTGCCAGCAGCCCCACTAGCGGGGAGCAAGAGACCCAGTACTTC. This encodes CASSPTSGEQETQYF.

This chain joins TRBV20-1 and TRBJ2-7, with TRBD2 identical over 9 bases. From germline, CDR1 is DFQATT and CDR2 SNEGSKA (reference sequence). The CDR3 is 16 residues long. Trimming at V came to 0 bases and at J to 3 bases, leaving 9 bases not matched to a gene. CDR3 coding DNA: TGCAGTGCTAGAGACCCCATAGCGGGAGTGATCTACGAGCAGTACTTC. Its translation: CSARDPIAGVIYEQYF.

The chain is built from TRBV7-8 and TRBJ1-1, with D maybe TRBD1 (6 bases). CDR1 is SGHVS, CDR2 FQNEAQ, per germline. V dropped 5 bases and J dropped 1 base, with 11 bases sitting between them. This CDR3 has 14 amino acids. For the CDR3, the DNA is TGTGCCAGCAGCCCGGGACACAGGAACACTGAAGCTTTCTTT. Translating gives CASSPGHRNTEAFF. Together with reference TRBV7-8 and TRBJ1-1, the CDR3 gives the full variable domain: GAGVSQSPRYKVAKRGQDVALRCDPISGHVSLFWYQQALGQGPEFLTYFQNEAQLDKSGLPSDRFFAERPEGSVSTLKIQRTQQEDSAVYLCASSPGHRNTEAFFGQGTRLTVV.

This sequence joins TRBV6-1 and TRBJ2-7; TRBD1 aligns across 8 bases. With 5 bases clipped from V and 4 bases from J, the junction kept 4 bases outside the gene matches. This CDR3 spans 13 amino acids. Germline-derived CDR1 and CDR2 are MNHNS and SASEGT. This CDR3 reads CASSTYRGYEQYF. CDR3 coding DNA: TGTGCCAGCAGTACCTACAGGGGGTACGAGCAGTACTTC.

The chain employs TRBV19 and TRBJ1-1, with TRBD1 identical over 10 bases. With 7 bases clipped from V and 4 bases from J, the junction kept 12 bases outside the gene matches. Germline V gene sequence: CDR1 LNHDA, CDR2 SQIVND (reference sequence). The CDR3 is made up of 16 amino acids. Written as DNA, the CDR3 is TGTGCCAGTACCCCCAGGGGGGACAGGGGAGTCACTGAAGCTTTCTTT. Translated, it gives CASTPRGDRGVTEAFF. The variable domain in full, with the rest retrieved from reference TRBV19 and TRBJ1-1, is DGGITQSPKYLFRKEGQNVTLSCEQNLNHDAMYWYRQDPGQGLRLIYYSQIVNDFQKGDIAEGYSVSREKKESFPLTVTSAQKNPTAFYLCASTPRGDRGVTEAFFGQGTRLTVV.

In its sample, this clonotype was seen many times. This chain links TRBV25-1 with TRBJ1-5, with D maybe TRBD1 (5 bases). V lost 3 bases to trimming and J lost 3 bases, with 12 bases between them. This CDR3 contains 15 residues. CDR1 is MGHDK and CDR2 is SYGVNS in the germline V gene. This CDR3 reads CASSDWQGDNQPQHF. In DNA, the CDR3 is TGTGCCAGCAGTGATTGGCAGGGCGACAATCAGCCCCAGCATTTT. The full variable domain, rest sourced from reference TRBV25-1 and TRBJ1-5, is EADIYQTPRYLVIGTGKKITLECSQTMGHDKMYWYQQDPGMELHLIHYSYGVNSTEKGDLSSESTVSRIRTEHFPLTLESARPSHTSQYLCASSDWQGDNQPQHFGDGTRLSIL.

This clonotype appeared a few times. The chain uses TRBV12-3 or TRBV12-4 and TRBJ1-1, with 8 bases matching TRBD1. V lost 5 bases, J lost 0 bases, and 2 bases stayed unmatched. The CDR3 totals 14 residues. In DNA, the CDR3 is TGTGCCAGCAGTAAGGACAGGGTGAACACTGAAGCTTTCTTT. As protein: CASSKDRVNTEAFF.

This clonotype was counted ten times or more. The chain uses TRBV6-2 or TRBV6-3 and TRBJ2-7; 9 bases are shared with TRBD2. J gave up 4 bases and V 4 bases, and 11 bases lay outside the gene matches. The CDR3 spans 16 residues. The V gene's germline CDR1 is MNHEY and CDR2 SVGEGT. CDR3 residues: CASSSTGVAGVYEQYF. For the CDR3, the DNA is TGTGCCAGCAGTTCCACGGGGGTAGCGGGAGTATACGAGCAGTACTTC.

The chain couples TRBV28 to TRBJ2-7; D is perhaps TRBD1 or TRBD2 (6 bases each). V lost 6 bases and J lost 3, with 15 bases in between. Germline V gene lookup returns CDR1 MDHEN and CDR2 SYDVKM. This CDR3 contains 14 residues. CDR3 amino acids: CASRGGLLLYEQYF. CDR3 DNA sequence: TGTGCCAGCAGAGGGGGGTTACTACTCTACGAGCAGTACTTC. The whole variable domain, filled in from reference TRBV28 and TRBJ2-7, reads DVKVTQSSRYLVKRTGEKVFLECVQDMDHENMFWYRQDPGLGLRLIYFSYDVKMKEKGDIPEGYSVSREKKERFSLILESASTNQTSMYLCASRGGLLLYEQYFGPGTRLTVT.